Described below is a single TCR beta chain sequence and its context. This sample is drawn from a study of blood T cell repertoires in COVID-19. TCRdb's table, derived via immunoSEQ multiplex PCR, lists solely in-frame clones and lacks some. The sample yields 150,000 to 200,000 clones, approximately 87% seen once. The V and J ends lost 2 bases and 7 bases respectively, with 15 bases between them. Germline V gene lookup returns CDR1 MDHEN and CDR2 SYDVKM. This CDR3 has 15 amino acids. J is TRBJ1-5 and V is TRBV28, with D unresolved. Sequencing was carried out using peripheral blood. The TCR comes from a woman in her sixties or seventies with COVID-19, enrolled during active disease. The CDR3 sequence: CASSLITLLIQPQHF. CDR3 DNA sequence: TGTGCCAGCAGTTTAATAACTCTGCTCATCCAGCCCCAGCATTTT.